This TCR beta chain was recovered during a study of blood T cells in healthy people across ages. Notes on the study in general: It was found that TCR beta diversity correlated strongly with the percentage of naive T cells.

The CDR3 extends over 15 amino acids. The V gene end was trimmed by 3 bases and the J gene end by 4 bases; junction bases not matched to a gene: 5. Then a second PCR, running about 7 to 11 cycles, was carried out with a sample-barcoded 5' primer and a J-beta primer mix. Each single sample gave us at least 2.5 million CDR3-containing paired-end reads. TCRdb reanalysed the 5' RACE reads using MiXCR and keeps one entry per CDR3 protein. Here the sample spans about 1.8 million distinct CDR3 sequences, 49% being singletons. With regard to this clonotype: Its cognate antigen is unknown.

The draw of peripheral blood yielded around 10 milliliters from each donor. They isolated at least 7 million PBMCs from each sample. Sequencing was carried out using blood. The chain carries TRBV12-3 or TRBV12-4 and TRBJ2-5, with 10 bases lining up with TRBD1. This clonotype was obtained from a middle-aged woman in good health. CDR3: CASSLGQGNRETQYF. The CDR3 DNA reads TGTGCCAGCAGTTTGGGACAGGGGAATAGAGAGACCCAGTACTTC.